This TCR beta chain was profiled in a study of control samples from healthy donors and cancer patients. The CDR3 runs 11 residues. Between the trimmed V and J ends, which lost 6 bases and 10 bases, there was a span of 10 bases. Germline CDR1 is LGHNA and CDR2 is YNFKEQ. Assay used: immunoSEQ multiplex PCR; TCRdb lists only in-frame clones, some missing. The table lists about 55,000 clones, approximately 95% of them singletons. Sequenced: blood. This chain connects TRBV4-2 to TRBJ2-1, with D tentatively TRBD2 (6 bases). This TCR was recovered from a woman aged 18 to 35 in good health. CDR3 sequence: CASRGGAEQFF. The CDR3 DNA follows: TGTGCCAGCAGGGGCGGGGCAGAGCAGTTCTTC.